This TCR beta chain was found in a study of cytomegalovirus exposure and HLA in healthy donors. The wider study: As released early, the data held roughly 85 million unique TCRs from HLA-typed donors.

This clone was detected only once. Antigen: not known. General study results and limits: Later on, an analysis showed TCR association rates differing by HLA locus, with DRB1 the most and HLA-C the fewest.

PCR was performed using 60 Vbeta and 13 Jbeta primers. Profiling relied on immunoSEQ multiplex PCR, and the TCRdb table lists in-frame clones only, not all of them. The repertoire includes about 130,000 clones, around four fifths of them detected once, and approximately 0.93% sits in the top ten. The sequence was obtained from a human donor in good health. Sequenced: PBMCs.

The CDR3: CASSWPHGLYCPSDQPQHF. The CDR3 coding sequence is TGTGCCAGCAGCTGGCCGCATGGGCTGTATTGTCCTTCAGATCAGCCCCAGCATTTT. V is TRBV11-3 and J is TRBJ1-5; D gene ambiguous. Deletions cut 4 bases from V and 5 bases from J, with 27 bases between. Germline V gene data show CDR1 as SGHNT and CDR2 as YENEEA. The CDR3 contains 19 residues.